This T cell receptor (beta chain) appears in the sequencing data of a study of T cell responses to AZD1222 COVID-19 vaccine. Study-wide findings and caveats: Just a handful of people given AZD1222 tested seropositive at baseline. Unmutated variant regions are reportedly the target of nearly half of TCRs that are spike-specific.

To note about this clone: Its antigen is as yet unknown.

The table came from immunoSEQ multiplex PCR; TCRdb's copy has only in-frame clones and leaves some out. The top ten hold roughly 9% of the sample, which has roughly 150,000 clones, roughly 91% seen once. The CDR3 has 15 amino acids. The germline V gene has CDR1 MDHEN and CDR2 SYDVKM. The V and J ends lost 5 bases and 3 bases, in that order; junction bases with no gene match: 7. The genes are TRBV28 and TRBJ1-5; 7 nucleotides line up with TRBD1. The specimen was peripheral blood, collected on day 0 of AZD1222 vaccination. The TCR was taken from an adult in good health. The CDR3 protein is CASSPGQATNQPQHF. The DNA for the CDR3 is TGTGCCAGCAGTCCCGGACAGGCGACCAATCAGCCCCAGCATTTT.